Shown below are 15 T cell receptor beta chains from a single sample sequenced in a study of early T cells in non-severe SARS-CoV-2 infection. TCRdb passed the 5' RACE reads through MiXCR, listing each CDR3 protein once. The table shows 90,000 to 120,000 distinct CDR3 sequences, with 9.5% to 13% occurring only once. Sample: whole blood. These receptors were collected from an adult who was a healthcare worker with PCR-confirmed SARS-CoV-2 infection or an uninfected control (not recorded which).

The gene calls are TRBV28 and TRBJ2-3; D is perhaps TRBD2 (5 bases). V was pared by 3 bases and J by 3 bases, with 16 bases between. CDR3 length equals 16 residues. Germline CDR1 and CDR2: MDHEN and SYDVKM. The CDR3 reads CASSFEGWTGTDTQYF. The DNA for the CDR3 is TGTGCCAGCAGTTTTGAGGGTTGGACTGGGACAGATACGCAGTATTTT.

This clonotype has just a few counts. The chain couples TRBV5-1 to TRBJ2-4; perhaps TRBD1 as D (6 bases). CDR3 length: 18 residues. The germline V gene encodes CDR1 SGHRS and CDR2 YFSETQ. The V end lost 4 bases, the J end lost 8 bases, and 28 bases lay between the germline ends. CDR3 residues: CASSLTTRKSLRGDIQYF. The CDR3 DNA follows: TGCGCCAGCAGCCTCACCACTCGTAAATCCCTCAGGGGAGACATTCAGTACTTC.

This clonotype was picked up a small number of times. The V call is TRBV18, the J call TRBJ2-1; 10 nucleotides agree with TRBD2. V gave up 3 bases and J gave up 7 bases; unmatched junction bases: 12. The CDR3 consists of 17 residues. Germline-derived CDR1 and CDR2 are KGHSH and LQKENI. Here the CDR3 reads CASSPDSSGRARNEQFF. The CDR3 DNA follows: TGTGCCAGCTCACCCGATTCGAGCGGGAGGGCCCGGAATGAGCAGTTCTTC.

This clonotype was seen repeatedly, ten times or more. The rearrangement links TRBV12-3 or TRBV12-4 to TRBJ1-2, with a weak D call TRBD1 (6 bases). The CDR3 has 15 amino acids. V was cut by 5 bases and J by 4 bases, with 17 bases left in between. CDR3 sequence: CASSKSTGIRYGYTF. The CDR3 DNA reads TGTGCCAGCAGTAAGTCTACAGGGATCCGCTATGGCTACACCTTC.

This clonotype has only a few counts. The chain uses TRBV6-5 and TRBJ2-7; D may be TRBD1 or TRBD2 (6 bases each). Per the germline V gene, CDR1 is MNHEY and CDR2 is SVGAGI. This CDR3 comprises 14 residues. V dropped 6 bases and J dropped 1 base, with 13 bases sitting between them. The CDR3 loop reads CASSWGAPSYEQYF. Written as DNA, the CDR3 is TGTGCCAGCAGCTGGGGGGCCCCATCCTACGAGCAGTACTTC.

As for this clonotype: The germline gene is not matched at one end of the junction; a read error may be the cause. The chain has TRBV5-1 and TRBJ2-1; the match to TRBD2 covers 12 bases. Per germline, CDR1 SGHRS and CDR2 YFSETQ. The CDR3 runs to 18 residues. The CDR3 DNA reads as TGCGCCAGCAGCTCTACCTTCGGTCCGCTAGCGGGAGGGTCTGAGCAGCTCTTC. Translation gives CASSSTFGPLAGGSEQLF.

This clonotype has ten or more counts. The V gene is TRBV24-1, the J gene TRBJ1-2; D ambiguous. The V and J ends lost 4 bases and 0 bases respectively, with 11 bases between them. CDR1 and CDR2 (germline): KGHDR, SFDVKD. This CDR3 has 15 residues. CDR3 loop: CATSDHGGPNYGYTF. CDR3 coding DNA: TGTGCCACCAGTGACCACGGAGGGCCTAACTATGGCTACACCTTC.

The gene calls are TRBV29-1 and TRBJ1-1, with D maybe TRBD1 (5 bases). Deletions cut 1 base from V and 5 bases from J, with 11 bases between. The germline CDR1 and CDR2 sequences are SQVTM and ANQGSEA. The CDR3 runs 13 residues. The CDR3 reads CSVEGGGRTEAFF. The CDR3 bases are TGCAGCGTTGAAGGCGGGGGGAGGACTGAAGCTTTCTTT.

This clonotype was seen repeatedly, ten times or more. J is TRBJ1-2 and V is TRBV5-4; D unresolved. CDR1 is SGHNT, CDR2 YYREEE, per germline (reference sequence). V gave up 0 bases and J gave up 9 bases, with 15 bases separating them. The CDR3 totals 14 residues. For the CDR3, the DNA is TGTGCCAGCAGCTTGGCTTCCCAATCTCTCCGCTACACCTTC. Its protein product is CASSLASQSLRYTF.

This clonotype came up many times. The chain is built from TRBV5-1 and TRBJ2-1, with D possibly TRBD1 on 8 matching bases. The V gene's germline CDR1 is SGHRS and CDR2 YFSETQ. Trimming took off 3 bases at V and 4 bases at J, with 17 bases between the two ends. The CDR3 is 16 residues long. The DNA of the CDR3 is TGCGCCAGCAGCTCCACAGGGGGGGGGCAATACAATGAGCAGTTCTTC. Its protein product is CASSSTGGGQYNEQFF.

The rearrangement joins TRBV29-1 to TRBJ1-1, with D perhaps TRBD1 (5 bases). Germline V CDR1 and CDR2: SQVTM, ANQGSEA. The CDR3 runs to 10 residues. Trimming took 4 bases from V and 6 from J, leaving 6 bases between them. CDR3 nucleotide sequence: TGCAGCGTTGGGACATCTGAAGCTTTCTTT. This gives the protein CSVGTSEAFF.

The chain carries TRBV12-3 or TRBV12-4 and TRBJ2-7; 10 bases are a match to TRBD1. V was pared by 6 bases and J by 6 bases, with 8 bases of the junction left unmatched. There are 14 residues in the CDR3. The CDR3 here is CASRPTGGEGEQYF. The CDR3 bases are TGTGCCAGCAGGCCGACAGGGGGCGAGGGCGAGCAGTACTTC.

Points on this clonotype: Being one base from a much bigger clone, this may be a read error. V and J are TRBV9 and TRBJ1-1; 10 positions match TRBD1. Germline lookup yields CDR1 SGDLS and CDR2 YYNGEE. V dropped 6 bases and J dropped 5; count of bases not matched to a gene: 7. This CDR3 is built from 14 residues. The CDR3 nucleotides read TGTGCCAGCATCTTCGGACAGGGGGGAACTGAAGCTTTCTTT. Its protein is CASIFGQGGTEAFF.

As regards this clonotype: It is likely a read error, because the conserved phenylalanine at the end of the CDR3 is missing. The gene calls are TRBV10-2 and TRBJ2-7; TRBD2 aligns across 10 bases. Germline V CDR1 and CDR2: WSHSY, SAAADI. This CDR3 region has 16 residues. V lost 8 bases, J lost 6 bases, and 16 bases stayed unmatched. The CDR3 nucleotides are TGCGCCAGCGCAGTGGAGCCCGCTAGCGGGAGCATCGAGCAGTACTCC. The encoded protein is CASAVEPASGSIEQYS.

This clonotype was counted a single time. The rearrangement uses TRBV27 and TRBJ1-5, with TRBD1 identical over 7 bases. CDR3 size: 15 residues. The germline CDR1 and CDR2 sequences are MNHEY and SMNVEV (reference sequence). The V segment lost 0 bases and the J segment 6 bases; nucleotides outside the gene matches: 5. This CDR3 reads CASSLSVGGSQPQHF. Here the CDR3 DNA reads TGTGCCAGCAGTTTATCGGTAGGGGGCAGTCAGCCCCAGCATTTT.